The sequence of this T cell receptor (beta chain) was determined in a study of T cell changes during pregnancy in multiple sclerosis. The data were produced by immunoSEQ multiplex PCR, yet TCRdb's version contains in-frame clones alone and is incomplete. The sample lists tens of thousands of clones, over 85% occurring once. The germline V gene encodes CDR1 SGDLS and CDR2 YYNGEE. CDR3 length: 15 residues. V lost 3 bases to trimming and J lost 3 bases; unmatched junction nucleotides: 4. The chain links TRBV9 to TRBJ1-4; 8 bases are a match to TRBD1. The source was peripheral blood, collected in the third trimester of pregnancy. The TCR originated in a female donor in good health, enrolled as a control in a pregnancy study. CDR3 sequence (DNA): TGTGCCAGCAGCGCCACAGGGGGACCTAATGAAAAACTGTTTTTT. Its translation: CASSATGGPNEKLFF. Complete variable domain (other parts from reference TRBV9 and TRBJ1-4): DSGVTQTPKHLITATGQRVTLRCSPRSGDLSVYWYQQSLDQGLQFLIQYYNGEERAKGNILERFSAQQFPDLHSELNLSSLELGDSALYFCASSATGGPNEKLFFGSGTQLSVL.